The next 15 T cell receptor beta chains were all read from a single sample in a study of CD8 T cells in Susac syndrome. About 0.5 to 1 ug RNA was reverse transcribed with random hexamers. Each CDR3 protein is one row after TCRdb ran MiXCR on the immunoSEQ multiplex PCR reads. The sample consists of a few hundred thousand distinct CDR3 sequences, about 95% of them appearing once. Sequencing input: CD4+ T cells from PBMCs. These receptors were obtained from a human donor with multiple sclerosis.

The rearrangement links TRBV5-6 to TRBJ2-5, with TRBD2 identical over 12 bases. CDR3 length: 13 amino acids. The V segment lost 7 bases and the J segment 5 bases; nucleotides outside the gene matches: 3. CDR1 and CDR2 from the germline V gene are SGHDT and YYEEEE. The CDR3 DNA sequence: TGTGCCAGCGGACTAGCGGGGACGGAGACCCAGTACTTC. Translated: CASGLAGTETQYF.

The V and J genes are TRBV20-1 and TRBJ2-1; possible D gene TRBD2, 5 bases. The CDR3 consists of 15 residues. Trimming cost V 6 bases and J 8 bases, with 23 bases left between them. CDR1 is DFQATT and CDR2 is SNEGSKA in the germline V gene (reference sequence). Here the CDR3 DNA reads TGCAGTGCCCTTAGGGTGGGCCAACCCGGGGATGAGCAGTTCTTC. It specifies CSALRVGQPGDEQFF.

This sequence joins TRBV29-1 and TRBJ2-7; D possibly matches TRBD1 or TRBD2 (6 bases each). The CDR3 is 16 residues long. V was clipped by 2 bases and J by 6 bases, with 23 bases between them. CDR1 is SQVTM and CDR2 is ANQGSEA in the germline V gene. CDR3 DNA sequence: TGCAGCGTTGAACTTCCGAGGGGGGTCCCGGAGGGCGAGCAGTACTTC. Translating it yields CSVELPRGVPEGEQYF.

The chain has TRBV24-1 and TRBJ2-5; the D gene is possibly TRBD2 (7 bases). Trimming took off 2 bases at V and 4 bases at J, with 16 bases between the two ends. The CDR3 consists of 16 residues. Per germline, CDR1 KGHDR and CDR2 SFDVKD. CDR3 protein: CATSDSLEGGLETQYF. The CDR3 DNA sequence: TGTGCCACCAGTGATTCTCTTGAGGGGGGGCTAGAGACCCAGTACTTC.

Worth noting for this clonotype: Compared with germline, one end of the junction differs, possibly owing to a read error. The CDR3 protein is CASSPGRRHF. CDR3 DNA: TGTGCCAGCAGCCCCGGCAGGCGGCACTTC. V usage is TRBV14 and J usage is TRBJ2-4, with unresolved D. The CDR3 contains 10 residues. CDR1 and CDR2 (germline): SGHDN, FVKESK.

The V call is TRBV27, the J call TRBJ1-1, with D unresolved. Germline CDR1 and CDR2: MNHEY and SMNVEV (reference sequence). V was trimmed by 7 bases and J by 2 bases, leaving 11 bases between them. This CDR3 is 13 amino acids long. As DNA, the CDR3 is TGTGCCAGCAAACTCTGGGGTAACACTGAAGCTTTCTTT. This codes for CASKLWGNTEAFF.

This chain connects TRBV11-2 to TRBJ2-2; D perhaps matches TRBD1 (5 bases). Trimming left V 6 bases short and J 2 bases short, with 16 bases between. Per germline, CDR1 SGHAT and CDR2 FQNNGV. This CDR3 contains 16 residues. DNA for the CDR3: TGTGCCAGCAGACCGGACACCTCATTAAACACCGGGGAGCTGTTTTTT. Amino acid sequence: CASRPDTSLNTGELFF.

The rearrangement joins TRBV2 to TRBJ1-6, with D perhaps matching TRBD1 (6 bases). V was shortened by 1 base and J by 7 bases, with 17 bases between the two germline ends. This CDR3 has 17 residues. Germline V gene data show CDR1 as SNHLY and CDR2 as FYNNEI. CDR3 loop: CASSEVSWGARNSPLHF. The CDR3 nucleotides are TGTGCCAGCAGTGAAGTTTCGTGGGGGGCTAGGAATTCACCCCTCCACTTT.

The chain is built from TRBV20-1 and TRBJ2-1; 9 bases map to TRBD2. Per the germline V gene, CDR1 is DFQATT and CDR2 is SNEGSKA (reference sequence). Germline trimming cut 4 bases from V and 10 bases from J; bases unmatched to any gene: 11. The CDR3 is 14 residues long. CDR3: CSATLAGYRGEQFF. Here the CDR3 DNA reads TGCAGTGCTACCCTAGCGGGGTATAGGGGGGAGCAGTTCTTC.

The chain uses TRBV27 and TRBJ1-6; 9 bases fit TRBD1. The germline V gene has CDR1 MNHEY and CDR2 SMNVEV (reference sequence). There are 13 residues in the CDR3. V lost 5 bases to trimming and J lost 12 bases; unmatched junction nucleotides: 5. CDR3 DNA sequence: TGTGCCAGCAGTCCGGACAGGGGACGACCCCTCCACTTT. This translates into CASSPDRGRPLHF.

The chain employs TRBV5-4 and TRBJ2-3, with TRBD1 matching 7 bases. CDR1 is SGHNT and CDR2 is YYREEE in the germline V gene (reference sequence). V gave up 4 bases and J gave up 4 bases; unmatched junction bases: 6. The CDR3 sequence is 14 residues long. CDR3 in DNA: TGTGCCAGCAGCCCTACAGGACAGGCAGATACGCAGTATTTT. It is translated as CASSPTGQADTQYF.

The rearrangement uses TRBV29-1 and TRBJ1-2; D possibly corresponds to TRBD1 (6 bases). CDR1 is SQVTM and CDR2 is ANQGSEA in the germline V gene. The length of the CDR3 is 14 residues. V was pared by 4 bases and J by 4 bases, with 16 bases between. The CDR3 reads CSVGVMGRGYGYTF. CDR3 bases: TGCAGCGTTGGTGTGATGGGCAGGGGCTATGGCTACACCTTC.

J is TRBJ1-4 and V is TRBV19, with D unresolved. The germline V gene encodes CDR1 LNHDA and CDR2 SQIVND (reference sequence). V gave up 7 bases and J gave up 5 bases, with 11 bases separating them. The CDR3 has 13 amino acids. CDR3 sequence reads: CASTGPGNEKLFF. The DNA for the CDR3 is TGTGCCAGTACAGGACCTGGGAATGAAAAACTGTTTTTT. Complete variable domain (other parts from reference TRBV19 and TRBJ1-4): DGGITQSPKYLFRKEGQNVTLSCEQNLNHDAMYWYRQDPGQGLRLIYYSQIVNDFQKGDIAEGYSVSREKKESFPLTVTSAQKNPTAFYLCASTGPGNEKLFFGSGTQLSVL.

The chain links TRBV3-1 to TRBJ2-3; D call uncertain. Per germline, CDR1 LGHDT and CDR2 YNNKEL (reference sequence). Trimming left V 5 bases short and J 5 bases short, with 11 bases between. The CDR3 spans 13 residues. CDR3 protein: CASSSISGDTQYF. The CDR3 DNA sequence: TGTGCCAGCAGCTCGATATCGGGAGATACGCAGTATTTT.

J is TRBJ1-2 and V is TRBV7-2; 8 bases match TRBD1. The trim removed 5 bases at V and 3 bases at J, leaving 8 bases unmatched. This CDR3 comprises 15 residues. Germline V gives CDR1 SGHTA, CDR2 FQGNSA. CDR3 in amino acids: CASSPRTGSDYGYTF. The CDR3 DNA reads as TGTGCCAGCAGCCCCCGGACAGGGTCCGACTATGGCTACACCTTC.